This T cell receptor beta chain came from a study of T cell responses to AZD1222 COVID-19 vaccine. The germline CDR1 and CDR2 sequences are SGHRS and YFSETQ. Trimming pared 1 base from V and 2 bases from J, leaving 9 bases between. The CDR3 spans 14 residues. A word on this clone: Other DNA sequences from this sample encode an identical CDR3 as well.

Method: immunoSEQ multiplex PCR; TCRdb's copy keeps in-frame clones and lacks some. The sample has 90,000 to 110,000 clones, around 90% seen once. The sequence was collected from an adult in good health. The sequenced sample was peripheral blood, obtained on day 0 of AZD1222 vaccination. The chain combines TRBV5-1 with TRBJ2-5; the D gene is possibly TRBD1 (5 bases). CDR3 region: CASSLSAGQETQYF. In DNA, the CDR3 is TGCGCCAGCAGCTTGTCGGCAGGGCAAGAGACCCAGTACTTC. The full variable domain, in which reference TRBV5-1 and TRBJ2-5 provide the parts outside the CDR3, is KAGVTQTPRYLIKTRGQQVTLSCSPISGHRSVSWYQQTPGQGLQFLFEYFSETQRNKGNFPGRFSGRQFSNSRSEMNVSTLELGDSALYLCASSLSAGQETQYFGPGTRLLVL.